Listed below are T cell receptor beta chains from one sample, sequenced in a study of neurological immune-mediated disorders. MiXCR was run by TCRdb on the 5' RACE reads, yielding one entry per CDR3 protein. Of around 69,000 distinct CDR3 sequences listed, about 4.9% are singletons. The source material was PBMCs. Receptor source: a man aged 25-45 years with multiple sclerosis. Both conserved end residues are part of each CDR3. Fields, in order: CDR3 protein, CDR3 DNA, CDR3 length, clone size, J gene, V gene, D gene. D genes are given only for firm matches. The size entry is marked missing in some rows and otherwise reads once, few, many or a size class.

CDR3: CSVLARSGEQYF
DNA: TGCAGTGTATTAGCCAGGTCAGGGGAGCAGTACTTC
length: 12
size: many
J: TRBJ2-7
V: TRBV20-1
D: -

CDR3: CASSPGAAGNTIYF
DNA: TGTGCCAGCAGCCCCGGGGCAGCTGGAAACACCATATATTTT
length: 14
size: many
J: TRBJ1-3
V: TRBV6-5
D: -

CDR3: CASSPSTSGGDIQYF
DNA: TGCGCCAGCAGCCCCTCTACTAGCGGGGGTGACATTCAGTACTTC
length: 15
size: few
J: TRBJ2-4
V: TRBV5-1
D: TRBD2

CDR3: CASSLAIQAFQETQYF
DNA: TGCGCCAGCAGCTTGGCTATACAGGCGTTTCAAGAGACCCAGTACTTC
length: 16
size: many
J: TRBJ2-5
V: TRBV5-1
D: -

CDR3: CASSFPDSYYGYTF
DNA: TGTGCCAGCAGCTTCCCGGACAGTTACTATGGCTACACCTTC
length: 14
size: many
J: TRBJ1-2
V: TRBV7-9
D: -

CDR3: CASSPREGYTEAFF
DNA: TGTGCCAGCAGCCCCAGGGAAGGGTACACTGAAGCTTTCTTT
length: 14
size: few
J: TRBJ1-1
V: TRBV7-8
D: -

CDR3: CASSYSRGTGIYNEQFF
DNA: TGTGCCAGCAGTTACTCGAGGGGGACAGGGATCTACAATGAGCAGTTCTTC
length: 17
size: many
J: TRBJ2-1
V: TRBV6-5
D: TRBD1

CDR3: CVSSPGGNEQFF
DNA: TGTGTCAGCAGCCCTGGCGGGAATGAGCAGTTCTTC
length: 12
size: -
J: TRBJ2-1
V: TRBV28
D: -

CDR3: CASRPDSYPNTEAFF
DNA: TGTGCCAGCAGACCTGACAGTTATCCTAACACTGAAGCTTTCTTT
length: 15
size: many
J: TRBJ1-1
V: TRBV7-6
D: -

CDR3: CSASQDTEAFF
DNA: TGCAGTGCTTCACAGGACACTGAAGCTTTCTTT
length: 11
size: many
J: TRBJ1-1
V: TRBV20-1
D: -

CDR3: CSASGDALNTEAFF
DNA: TGCAGTGCTAGTGGGGACGCTTTGAACACTGAAGCTTTCTTT
length: 14
size: many
J: TRBJ1-1
V: TRBV20-1
D: -

CDR3: CASSQSRQAVNTGELFF
DNA: TGTGCCAGCAGCCAAAGCCGACAGGCCGTGAACACCGGGGAGCTGTTTTTT
length: 17
size: many
J: TRBJ2-2
V: TRBV5-8
D: -

CDR3: CASDPQGYEQYF
DNA: TGTGCCAGCGATCCACAGGGTTACGAGCAGTACTTC
length: 12
size: few
J: TRBJ2-7
V: TRBV12-3/TRBV12-4
D: -

CDR3: CASRPQGAHGYTF
DNA: TGTGCCAGCAGACCACAGGGGGCACACGGCTACACCTTC
length: 13
size: few
J: TRBJ1-2
V: TRBV6-6
D: TRBD1

CDR3: CASSLGRLREKLFF
DNA: TGTGCCAGCAGCTTGGGTCGTCTCCGGGAAAAACTGTTTTTT
length: 14
size: many
J: TRBJ1-4
V: TRBV5-6
D: -